Sequencing of this TCR beta chain was carried out in a study of T cell responses to AZD1222 COVID-19 vaccine. CDR3 length: 14 amino acids. V gave up 4 bases and J gave up 0 bases, with 9 bases separating them. Germline lookup yields CDR1 LGHDT and CDR2 YNNKEL (reference sequence). Sequencing was performed with immunoSEQ multiplex PCR; in TCRdb, only in-frame clones are kept and a portion is missing. The sample consists of tens of thousands of clones, just over 85% of them appearing once. About this clone: Its antigen is not known.

General study points: Clonal diversity was possibly underestimated, and the donors were mostly white British, with more females. After two AZD1222 doses, spike-specific TCR breadth and depth rose versus day 0. None of the repertoires were sampled until the peak T cell response had passed. Only a handful of people who got AZD1222 tested seropositive at baseline.

This sample comprised peripheral blood, obtained on day 0 of AZD1222 vaccination. The chain employs TRBV3-1 (or the pseudogene TRBV3-2) and TRBJ1-1; no reliable D call. This receptor was identified in an adult in good health. The CDR3 nucleotides read TGTGCCAGCAGCCCAGGACTGTTGAACACTGAAGCTTTCTTT. Translated, it gives CASSPGLLNTEAFF.